This T cell receptor (beta chain) was captured in a study of T cell repertoires in cytomegalovirus infection. This clonotype was counted many times. What it binds is not known. Study outcomes and limitations: Dominating the ex vivo response were TCR beta clonotypes that were CMV-specific and HLA-C-restricted.

V was trimmed by 1 base and J by 4 bases, leaving 14 bases between them. The CDR3 extends over 15 amino acids. TCRdb reanalysed the reads using MiXCR and keeps one entry per CDR3 protein. The data contain about 300,000 distinct CDR3 sequences, roughly a tenth of them singletons. Sequencing was performed on PBMCs. This sequence joins TRBV12-3 or TRBV12-4 and TRBJ2-7; D is perhaps TRBD1 (6 bases). This receptor was identified in a human donor in good health (CMV status not recorded). Some clones in this sample may be carry-over from other donors' samples. DNA of the CDR3: TGTGCCAGCAGTTTAGGGGCAGGGGCTAAATACGAGCAGTACTTC. This codes for CASSLGAGAKYEQYF.